These 13 T cell receptor beta chains were all obtained from the same sample, sequenced in a study of blood T cell repertoires in COVID-19 (dated by TCRdb to between 2020 and 2021). Library construction relied on the immunoSEQ multiplex PCR assay. This immuneACCESS table, as held by TCRdb, lists in-frame sequences with V and J called but not all clones. Of the missing ones, under half trace to an unresolved V gene in checked studies; the others have no known cause. The sample records 150,000 to 190,000 clones, roughly 84% of which are singletons. Clones ranked in the top ten supply approximately 9.4% of the sample. The specimen sequenced was peripheral blood. The receptor source for this set is a woman aged 50 to 65 with acute or convalescent COVID-19.

This clone was counted once. The chain carries TRBV5-5 and TRBJ1-2; a weak D match, TRBD1 (5 bases). The V end was cut by 4 bases, the J end by 4 bases, with 11 bases between. The CDR3 is made up of 13 amino acids. Germline CDR1 is SGHKS and CDR2 is YYEKEE (reference sequence). Here the CDR3 reads CASSPGFSYGYTF. DNA of the CDR3: TGTGCCAGCAGCCCAGGGTTTAGCTATGGCTACACCTTC. Full variable domain (remainder filled in from reference TRBV5-5 and TRBJ1-2): DAGVTQSPTHLIKTRGQQVTLRCSPISGHKSVSWYQQVLGQGPQFIFQYYEKEERGRGNFPDRFSARQFPNYSSELNVNALLLGDSALYLCASSPGFSYGYTFGSGTRLTVV.

V and J are TRBV25-1 and TRBJ2-1; 7 bases line up with TRBD2. With V trimmed by 4 bases and J by 0 bases, 9 bases remained unmatched. Germline assignment: CDR1 MGHDK and CDR2 SYGVNS. CDR3 length: 17 residues. The CDR3 spells CASSGLAGLSSYNEQFF. For the CDR3, the DNA is TGTGCCAGCAGTGGGTTAGCGGGTCTAAGCTCCTACAATGAGCAGTTCTTC.

The chain has TRBV10-3 and TRBJ2-7; D gene ambiguous. In germline, CDR1 is ENHRY, CDR2 SYGVKD. The CDR3 has 14 amino acids. The V gene lost 0 bases and the J gene lost 6 bases, with 12 bases spanning the gap. Here the CDR3 DNA reads TGTGCCATCAGTGAGTCGATAGGTTCTAGCGAGCAGTACTTC. Its protein product is CAISESIGSSEQYF.

The chain carries TRBV18 and TRBJ2-7, with a possible D match to TRBD1 (5 bases). V was trimmed by 5 bases and J by 3 bases, leaving 14 bases between them. This CDR3 comprises 14 residues. Germline assignment: CDR1 KGHSH and CDR2 LQKENI. Here the CDR3 DNA reads TGTGCCAGCTCAAGACTCGACAGCCACTACGAGCAGTACTTC. Translated, it gives CASSRLDSHYEQYF.

This clone was seen repeatedly, ten times or more. The chain has TRBV15 and TRBJ1-1, with D unclear. This CDR3 contains 15 residues. CDR1 is LNHNV, CDR2 YYDKDF, per germline (reference sequence). With 5 bases removed from V and 1 base from J, the gap between germline ends came to 14 bases. Written as DNA, the CDR3 is TGTGCCACCAGCGCCAAAGCCCGAGCGAACACTGAAGCTTTCTTT. This encodes CATSAKARANTEAFF.

The chain links TRBV19 to TRBJ1-4, with D hard to call. Germline loops: CDR1 LNHDA, CDR2 SQIVND (reference sequence). V dropped 7 bases and J dropped 4 bases, with 13 bases sitting between them. This CDR3 is built from 14 residues. The CDR3 here is CASTKGGFNEKLFF. The CDR3 coding sequence is TGTGCCAGTACCAAAGGAGGCTTTAATGAAAAACTGTTTTTT.

The chain uses TRBV19 and TRBJ1-6; 7 bases are a match to TRBD1. Germline loops: CDR1 LNHDA, CDR2 SQIVND (reference sequence). With V trimmed by 4 bases and J by 9 bases, 6 bases remained unmatched. The CDR3 runs to 14 residues. This chain's CDR3 is CASSRQGSGSPLHF. CDR3 DNA sequence: TGTGCCAGTAGTAGACAGGGATCTGGTTCACCCCTCCACTTT.

This clone has just a few counts. The rearrangement uses TRBV2 and TRBJ2-1; no clear D gene. The germline gives CDR1 SNHLY, CDR2 FYNNEI. The CDR3 runs 13 residues. Trimming stripped 8 bases from V and 5 bases from J, with 13 bases between. The chain's CDR3 is CASRSAYNNEQFF. In DNA form, the CDR3 reads TGTGCCAGCCGGAGCGCTTACAACAATGAGCAGTTCTTC.

The chain employs TRBV4-3 and TRBJ2-3; the match to TRBD2 covers 10 bases. Trimming cost V 5 bases and J 3 bases; bases outside gene matches: 11. The length of the CDR3 is 17 residues. The germline CDR1 and CDR2 sequences are LGHNA and YSLEER. CDR3 in amino acids: CASSIQTGTSETDTQYF. The CDR3 nucleotides read TGCGCCAGCAGCATCCAAACCGGGACTAGCGAAACAGATACGCAGTATTTT.

The chain is built from TRBV5-6 and TRBJ1-6; D gene uncertain. The V end was cut by 0 bases, the J end by 10 bases, with 11 bases between. This CDR3 spans 14 amino acids. Germline-derived CDR1 and CDR2 are SGHDT and YYEEEE. This chain's CDR3 is CASSLAGEESPLHF. CDR3 coding DNA: TGTGCCAGCAGCTTGGCCGGGGAGGAGTCACCCCTCCACTTT.

Only a few counts were recorded for this clone. The V call is TRBV2, the J call TRBJ2-7; D gene ambiguous. The V and J ends lost 5 bases and 3 bases respectively, with 14 bases between them. Germline lookup yields CDR1 SNHLY and CDR2 FYNNEI. This CDR3 spans 14 amino acids. CDR3 protein: CASSPSLVGYEQYF. The CDR3 DNA follows: TGTGCCAGCAGTCCCTCCCTTGTCGGCTACGAGCAGTACTTC.

V usage is TRBV18 and J usage is TRBJ1-2; TRBD1 matches at 10 bases. Per germline, CDR1 KGHSH and CDR2 LQKENI. The CDR3 runs to 17 residues. V shed 2 bases and J 2 bases; nucleotides not matched to a gene: 8. Here the CDR3 reads CASSPAGTGVGNYGYTF. The CDR3 region has the DNA TGTGCCAGCTCACCAGCCGGGACAGGGGTAGGGAACTATGGCTACACCTTC.

The rearrangement joins TRBV9 to TRBJ1-4; TRBD1 matches 7 bases. The CDR3 consists of 15 residues. Germline assignment: CDR1 SGDLS and CDR2 YYNGEE. Trimming at V came to 2 bases and at J to 2 bases, leaving 3 bases not matched to a gene. The CDR3 DNA is TGTGCCAGCAGCGTCTCGACAGGGACTAATGAAAAACTGTTTTTT. Its translation: CASSVSTGTNEKLFF.